A single sample is the source of the 16 T cell receptor beta chains below, sequenced in a study of blood T cell repertoires in COVID-19. Data came from immunoSEQ multiplex PCR; TCRdb stores just in-frame clones and leaves some out. The sample has about 85,000 clones, 90% seen once. Input material: peripheral blood. These receptors came from a woman at least 80 years old with active or convalescent COVID-19.

This clone came up once. The rearrangement links TRBV29-1 to TRBJ2-5; a possible D gene is TRBD2 (5 bases). Trimming took 4 bases from V and 4 from J, leaving 13 bases between them. This CDR3 is built from 13 residues. Germline values: CDR1 SQVTM, CDR2 ANQGSEA. CDR3 in DNA: TGCAGCGTTGCCCCGACTACAACAGAGACCCAGTACTTC. Protein product: CSVAPTTTETQYF.

This clone was seen only a few times. One end of the junction varies from germline; a read error may be responsible. The chain recombines TRBV28 with TRBJ1-1; 8 positions agree with TRBD1. This CDR3 is 12 amino acids long. CDR1 and CDR2 from the germline V gene are MDHEN and SYDVKM. As DNA, the CDR3 is TGTGCCAGCGTCACACAGGGGGGGAAACTGAGATTT. This sequence encodes CASVTQGGKLRF.

This clone was counted between two and nine times. The chain recombines TRBV6-6 with TRBJ1-1, with D perhaps matching TRBD1 (6 bases). The CDR3 runs 19 residues. Trimming pared 5 bases from V and 1 base from J, leaving 26 bases between. Germline values: CDR1 MNHNY, CDR2 SVGAGI (reference sequence). In nucleotides, the CDR3 is TGTGCCAGCAGTCCGATCATAACAGGGAGTAATTTTAGGAACACTGAAGCTTTCTTT. This translates into CASSPIITGSNFRNTEAFF.

This chain joins TRBV6-5 and TRBJ2-1, with 7 nucleotides matching TRBD2. CDR1 and CDR2 from the germline V gene are MNHEY and SVGAGI. V was clipped by 4 bases and J by 1 base; unmatched bases: 4. CDR3 length: 15 amino acids. The CDR3 coding sequence is TGTGCCAGCAGTTCCCCTAGCGGATCCTACAATGAGCAGTTCTTC. Its translation is CASSSPSGSYNEQFF.

This chain uses TRBV5-1 with TRBJ1-1, with 9 positions matching TRBD1. CDR3 size: 14 residues. Germline V gene sequence: CDR1 SGHRS, CDR2 YFSETQ. Trimming took 4 bases from V and 4 from J; bases not matched to a gene: 5. CDR3 amino acids: CASSPGQGSTEAFF. In DNA, the CDR3 is TGCGCCAGCAGCCCGGGACAGGGCAGCACTGAAGCTTTCTTT.

This sequence joins TRBV18 and TRBJ2-7; 7 positions agree with TRBD2. Germline V lookup: CDR1 KGHSH, CDR2 LQKENI. After removal of 3 bases from V and 1 base from J, the junction contained 6 bases not matched to a gene. The CDR3 is made up of 15 amino acids. CDR3 DNA: TGTGCCAGCTCACCGTCAGGGAGGGGATCCTACGAGCAGTACTTC. Protein product: CASSPSGRGSYEQYF.

The chain uses TRBV2 and TRBJ2-3, with D possibly TRBD2 on 5 matching bases. This CDR3 has 14 amino acids. V lost 6 bases and J 2 bases, leaving 12 bases between the germline ends. Germline V gives CDR1 SNHLY, CDR2 FYNNEI. The CDR3 region has the DNA TGTGCCAGCAGCGAAAACCGGGACACAGATACGCAGTATTTT. Translation gives CASSENRDTDTQYF.

This clone has just one count. This sequence joins TRBV5-1 and TRBJ2-7; TRBD2 is a possible D gene (5 bases). This CDR3 is 14 amino acids long. V was pared by 2 bases and J by 1 base, with 10 bases between. CDR1 and CDR2 (germline): SGHRS, YFSETQ. DNA for the CDR3: TGCGCCAGCAGCTTAATGGACTTTTCCTACGAGCAGTACTTC. Its protein is CASSLMDFSYEQYF. The complete variable domain, with remaining parts taken from reference TRBV5-1 and TRBJ2-7, reads KAGVTQTPRYLIKTRGQQVTLSCSPISGHRSVSWYQQTPGQGLQFLFEYFSETQRNKGNFPGRFSGRQFSNSRSEMNVSTLELGDSALYLCASSLMDFSYEQYFGPGTRLTVT.

V gene TRBV11-2 combines with J gene TRBJ1-1, with a weak D call TRBD1 (6 bases). This CDR3 region has 15 residues. Trimming stripped 2 bases from V and 7 bases from J, with 17 bases between. Germline lookup yields CDR1 SGHAT and CDR2 FQNNGV. CDR3 protein: CASSLPPDRSIEAFF. The CDR3 coding sequence is TGTGCCAGCAGCTTACCCCCGGACAGATCTATTGAAGCTTTCTTT.

V gene TRBV10-3 combines with J gene TRBJ2-1, with D possibly being TRBD1 (6 bases). The CDR3 covers 14 residues. Per the germline V gene, CDR1 is ENHRY and CDR2 is SYGVKD. V lost 5 bases to trimming and J lost 3 bases, with 11 bases between them. CDR3 nucleotide sequence: TGTGCCATCAGTCGGGACACTAACTACAATGAGCAGTTCTTC. Residues: CAISRDTNYNEQFF.

The chain couples TRBV12-5 to TRBJ2-7; no clear D. Trimming left V 6 bases short and J 4 bases short, with 16 bases between. CDR3 length: 14 residues. Germline-derived CDR1 and CDR2 are LGHNT and FRNRAP. The CDR3 sequence: CASGPDSVGYEQYF. The CDR3 nucleotides are TGTGCTAGTGGCCCCGATTCTGTCGGGTACGAGCAGTACTTC.

The chain couples TRBV7-6 to TRBJ1-5; TRBD1 might be the D (6 bases). V was pared by 1 base and J by 7 bases, with 17 bases between. There are 16 residues in the CDR3. Germline V gene sequence: CDR1 SGHVS, CDR2 FNYEAQ. The CDR3 region has the DNA TGTGCCAGCAGCTTAGGTTCGGCTACAGGGAGACAGCCCCAGCATTTT. Its translation is CASSLGSATGRQPQHF.

This sequence joins TRBV19 and TRBJ1-1; TRBD1 is a possible D gene (6 bases). With 2 bases removed from V and 1 base from J, the gap between germline ends came to 8 bases. This CDR3 contains 14 residues. Germline values: CDR1 LNHDA, CDR2 SQIVND (reference sequence). For the CDR3, the DNA is TGTGCCAGTAGTATACAGGGACAGAACACTGAAGCTTTCTTT. It codes for CASSIQGQNTEAFF.

V is TRBV14 and J is TRBJ2-7, with TRBD2 matching 7 bases. The V and J ends lost 1 base and 4 bases, in that order; junction bases with no gene match: 13. The CDR3 covers 17 residues. Germline CDR1 and CDR2: SGHDN and FVKESK. The CDR3 here is CASSQGGRDKGRYEQYF. CDR3 DNA sequence: TGTGCCAGCAGCCAAGGTGGGAGGGATAAAGGTCGATACGAGCAGTACTTC.

The chain recombines TRBV11-2 with TRBJ2-5, with 11 bases matching TRBD1. Germline assignment: CDR1 SGHAT and CDR2 FQNNGV. The CDR3 spans 16 residues. V lost 5 bases to trimming and J lost 4 bases; unmatched junction nucleotides: 9. The CDR3 DNA sequence: TGTGCCAGCAGCCAAGGGACAGGGGGGATCGGAGAGACCCAGTACTTC. It specifies CASSQGTGGIGETQYF.

The chain combines TRBV4-2 with TRBJ2-1; TRBD2 agrees at 9 bases. The CDR3 sequence is 15 residues long. Germline values: CDR1 LGHNA, CDR2 YNFKEQ. V was pared by 4 bases and J by 9 bases, with 10 bases of the junction left unmatched. CDR3 coding DNA: TGTGCCAGCAGCCGGAACGCGGGAGGGCCGGGTGAGCAGTTCTTC. Protein sequence: CASSRNAGGPGEQFF.